The rows below give T cell receptor beta chains drawn from one sample of a study of control samples from healthy donors and cancer patients. The method was immunoSEQ multiplex PCR; TCRdb's version includes in-frame clones alone and lacks a portion of them. The sample contains roughly 70,000 clones, approximately 94% of which appear only once. Source material: blood. The receptor set was obtained from a woman in her 30s in good health. CDR3s include the opening cysteine and the closing phenylalanine or tryptophan.

J	V	CDR3
TRBJ2-3	TRBV27	CASSHGLKVWDTQYF
TRBJ2-1	TRBV7-2	CASSYKGREQFF
TRBJ2-7	TRBV28	CASRAPPGQGDSYEQYF
TRBJ2-2	TRBV30	CAWKGEDITGELFF
TRBJ2-5	TRBV11-1	CASSLGGLIKETQYF
TRBJ1-1	TRBV5-8	CASSPGGGAFF
TRBJ1-2	TRBV3-1/TRBV3-2	CASSQRSGYGYTF
TRBJ1-1	TRBV6-6	CASSPDNPVLMNTEAFF
TRBJ1-1	TRBV6-5	CAGSSTDKGVPEAFF
TRBJ2-7	TRBV18	CASSPIFGQGFNEQYF
TRBJ1-2	TRBV19	CASSDGGPLSYGYTF
TRBJ1-6	TRBV30	CAWSVDAASSYNSPLHF
TRBJ1-1	TRBV6-5	CASSYKGGNTEAFF
TRBJ2-3	TRBV24-1	CATSDPRLAGRRDTQYF
TRBJ1-1	TRBV18	CASSSGQDTEAFF
TRBJ2-1	TRBV5-4	CASSIRRDYNEQFF
TRBJ1-6	TRBV20-1	CSGASDSPLHF
TRBJ2-6	TRBV5-1	CASSRGSYGANVLTF
TRBJ1-6	TRBV13	CASQKRKTGNSPLHF
TRBJ1-5	TRBV19	CASSSYNQPQHF
TRBJ1-3	TRBV14	CASSQDFSGNTIYF
TRBJ1-3	TRBV7-9	CASSFHNSGNTIYF
TRBJ2-2	TRBV6-5	CASNGRANTGELFF
TRBJ2-2	TRBV12-2	CASRLKGGGSPNEELFF
TRBJ2-5	TRBV5-1	CASSLRTSGGSEAQYF
TRBJ2-1	TRBV18	CASSPVLRGASYNEQFF
TRBJ1-5	TRBV2	CASRRRDNQPQHF
TRBJ1-5	TRBV28	CASSDRGGNQPQHF
TRBJ1-2	TRBV11-1	CASSSPDSTNYGYTF
TRBJ1-5	TRBV3-1/TRBV3-2	CASSREPYSNQPQHF
TRBJ1-1	TRBV20-1	CSASRAGGWTEAFF
TRBJ1-4	TRBV19	CASSSRVTNEKLFF
TRBJ2-7	TRBV12-3/TRBV12-4	CASSFVSEQYF
TRBJ1-2	TRBV5-1	CASSLGDINYGYTF
TRBJ1-2	TRBV5-6	CASSPTPGTPYGYTF
TRBJ2-3	TRBV7-2	CASSPRTGLYTDTQYF
TRBJ1-1	TRBV5-8	CASSLESLPNTEAFF
TRBJ1-5	TRBV3-1/TRBV3-2	CASSQDPGSAQPQHF
TRBJ1-6	TRBV9	CASSAIDSHNSPLHF
TRBJ1-1	TRBV3-1/TRBV3-2	CASSQAYGTEAFF
TRBJ2-1	TRBV7-3	CASSSRGTSGGARYNEQFF
TRBJ2-3	TRBV6-1	CASSETSGGPTDTQYF
TRBJ1-2	TRBV7-9	CASSYREDYGYTF
TRBJ1-6	TRBV5-1	CASSLHNSGQRYNSPLHF
TRBJ1-1	TRBV10-1	CASSEGRGSTEAFF
TRBJ2-2	TRBV18	CASSPFGPNTGELFF